The next 9 T cell receptor beta chains were all read from a single sample in a study of blood T cell repertoires in COVID-19. Profiling relied on immunoSEQ multiplex PCR, and the TCRdb table lists in-frame clones only, not all of them. The table has under 200,000 clones, about 82% seen once. The sample taken for sequencing was PBMCs or T cells enriched from blood (not recorded which). The receptors shown here come from a man in his forties with acute COVID-19.

This clone was counted a few times. The chain carries TRBV3-1 (or the pseudogene TRBV3-2) and TRBJ1-3, with D possibly matching TRBD1 (6 bases). CDR3 length: 14 residues. V lost 2 bases and J 9 bases, leaving 14 bases between the germline ends. CDR1 is LGHDT and CDR2 is YNNKEL in the germline V gene (reference sequence). The CDR3: CASSQIQGLSTIYF. DNA for the CDR3: TGTGCCAGCAGCCAAATTCAGGGGCTGAGCACCATATATTTT.

The chain couples TRBV7-9 to TRBJ2-7; 8 positions match TRBD2. J gave up 1 base and V 3 bases, and 8 bases lay outside the gene matches. Germline V lookup: CDR1 SEHNR, CDR2 FQNEAQ (reference sequence). This CDR3 region has 16 residues. This CDR3 reads CASSFSRLAGSYEQYF. The CDR3 DNA is TGTGCCAGCAGCTTTTCCCGGCTAGCGGGTTCCTACGAGCAGTACTTC.

This chain joins TRBV29-1 and TRBJ2-2; 7 bases are shared with TRBD2. This CDR3 is 14 amino acids long. Unmatched junction bases numbered 10, after V lost 7 bases and J lost 5 bases. From germline, CDR1 is SQVTM and CDR2 ANQGSEA. In DNA form, the CDR3 reads TGCAGCGCGGACGGGGGGTCGGAGACCGGGGAGCTGTTTTTT. Its translation: CSADGGSETGELFF.

This clone came up a few times. The rearrangement links TRBV7-9 to TRBJ1-5, with D tentatively TRBD1 (6 bases). Germline V lookup: CDR1 SEHNR, CDR2 FQNEAQ (reference sequence). The CDR3 is 13 residues long. Trimming stripped 5 bases from V and 6 bases from J, with 11 bases between. The CDR3 DNA sequence: TGTGCCAGCAGCAAGTTAGGGGGTCAGCCCCAGCATTTT. Its translation is CASSKLGGQPQHF.

V gene TRBV5-1 combines with J gene TRBJ2-7; 7 bases fit TRBD1. CDR3 size: 16 residues. V lost 2 bases and J lost 2; bases outside the gene matches: 10. CDR1 SGHRS and CDR2 YFSETQ come from the germline V gene. The CDR3 nucleotides are TGCGCCAGCAGCTTATCTTCCGGGACAGTAGCCTACGAGCAGTACTTC. It translates to CASSLSSGTVAYEQYF.

This chain joins TRBV12-3 or TRBV12-4 and TRBJ1-2, with D unresolved. Trimming removed 3 bases at V and 8 bases at J, with 13 bases between. CDR3 size: 13 residues. CDR3 DNA: TGTGCCAGCAGTTTCCTCCGGGAGGAAGGCTACACCTTC. This translates into CASSFLREEGYTF.

This clone was observed once. The genes are TRBV7-2 and TRBJ1-2, with D maybe TRBD1 (6 bases). This CDR3 is built from 15 residues. Germline CDR1 is SGHTA and CDR2 is FQGNSA. Deletions cut 7 bases from V and 2 bases from J, with 17 bases between. CDR3 DNA: TGTGCCAGCACCCTAAAGGGGGGGCACAACTATGGCTACACCTTC. Its translation: CASTLKGGHNYGYTF. Drawing the rest from reference TRBV7-2 and TRBJ1-2, the complete variable domain is GAGVSQSPSNKVTEKGKDVELRCDPISGHTALYWYRQSLGQGLEFLIYFQGNSAPDKSGLPSDRFSAERTGGSVSTLTIQRTQQEDSAVYLCASTLKGGHNYGYTFGSGTRLTVV.

V and J are TRBV5-1 and TRBJ1-5; D is uncertain. This CDR3 region has 15 residues. From germline, CDR1 is SGHRS and CDR2 YFSETQ. Trimming pared 0 bases from V and 6 bases from J, leaving 13 bases between. The CDR3 is CASSLGTAGGQPQHF. As DNA, the CDR3 is TGCGCCAGCAGCTTGGGTACGGCTGGAGGTCAGCCCCAGCATTTT. The whole variable domain, remainder taken from reference TRBV5-1 and TRBJ1-5, is KAGVTQTPRYLIKTRGQQVTLSCSPISGHRSVSWYQQTPGQGLQFLFEYFSETQRNKGNFPGRFSGRQFSNSRSEMNVSTLELGDSALYLCASSLGTAGGQPQHFGDGTRLSIL.

The gene calls are TRBV27 and TRBJ1-2; 9 bases map to TRBD1. The germline V gene encodes CDR1 MNHEY and CDR2 SMNVEV (reference sequence). V shed 2 bases, J shed 8 bases, and the junction held 6 bases outside the gene matches. This CDR3 has 14 amino acids. This CDR3 is CASSLRGTGTGYTF. The CDR3 DNA is TGTGCCAGCAGTTTACGCGGGACAGGGACCGGCTACACCTTC.